The present entry profiles one T cell receptor (beta chain) with its context. The antigen is undetermined. Mismatch with germline at one junction end may stem from a read error. Template material for TCR beta VDJ and CDR3 profiling consisted of genomic DNA. Each CDR3 protein gets one entry after TCRdb re-called the reads with MiXCR. The sample gives 200,000 or so distinct CDR3 sequences, over 60% of which show up once; under 60% is in the top ten. The data are from a study of CD8+CD57+ T cells in acquired aplastic anemia. Notes on the study in general: Between patients and controls, CD8+ Simpson's diversity did not vary significantly. Approximately 28 CD8+ CDR3 sequences were shared between patients and controls.

The length of the CDR3 is 13 residues. From germline, CDR1 is SSHAT and CDR2 FNYEAQ (reference sequence). The origin of this receptor is a human donor with severe aplastic anemia or a healthy control (not recorded which). This rearrangement joins TRBV7-7 to TRBJ2-2; the D gene could be TRBD1 or TRBD2 (5 bases each). The sample taken for sequencing was sorted CD4+, CD8+, or CD8+CD57+ T cells (not recorded which) from PBMCs. The CDR3 loop is CASSLGTSGELFF. The CDR3 DNA sequence: TGTGCTAGCAGTTTAGGGACCAGCGGGGAGCTGTTTTTT.